Reported below is one TCR beta chain. The sample belongs to a study of control samples from healthy donors and cancer patients. The data were produced by immunoSEQ multiplex PCR, yet TCRdb's version contains in-frame clones alone and is incomplete. The sample shows approximately 140,000 clones, more than 80% of them seen only once. This TCR came from a young man in good health. Sequenced sample: blood.

The CDR3 is CASSLMGRQQETQYF. The CDR3 DNA reads TGTGCCAGCAGCTTAATGGGCAGGCAACAAGAGACCCAGTACTTC. The chain is built from TRBV11-2 and TRBJ2-5, with unresolved D. CDR3 length: 15 amino acids. V dropped 2 bases and J dropped 2 bases, with 12 bases sitting between them. The germline V gene has CDR1 SGHAT and CDR2 FQNNGV.